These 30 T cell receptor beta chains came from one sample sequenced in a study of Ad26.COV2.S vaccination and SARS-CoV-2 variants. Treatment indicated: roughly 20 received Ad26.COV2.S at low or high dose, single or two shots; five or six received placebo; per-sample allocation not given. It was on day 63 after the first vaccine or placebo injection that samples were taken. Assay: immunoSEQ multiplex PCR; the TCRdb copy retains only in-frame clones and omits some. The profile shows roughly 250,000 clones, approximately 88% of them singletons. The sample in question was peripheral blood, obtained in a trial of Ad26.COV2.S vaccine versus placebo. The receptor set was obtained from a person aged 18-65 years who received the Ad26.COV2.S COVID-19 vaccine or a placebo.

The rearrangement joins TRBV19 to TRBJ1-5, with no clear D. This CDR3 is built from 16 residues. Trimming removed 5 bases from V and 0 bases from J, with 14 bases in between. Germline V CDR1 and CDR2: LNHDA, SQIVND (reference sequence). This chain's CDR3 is CASSGVGSYSNQPQHF. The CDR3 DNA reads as TGTGCCAGTAGTGGTGTCGGATCCTATAGCAATCAGCCCCAGCATTTT.

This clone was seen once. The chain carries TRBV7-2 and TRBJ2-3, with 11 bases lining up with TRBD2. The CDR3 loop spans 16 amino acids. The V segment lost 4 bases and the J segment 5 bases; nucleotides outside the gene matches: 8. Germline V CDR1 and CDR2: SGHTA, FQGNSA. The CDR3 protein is CASSSVAGGRQDTQYF. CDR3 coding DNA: TGTGCCAGCAGCTCAGTAGCGGGGGGGAGGCAAGATACGCAGTATTTT.

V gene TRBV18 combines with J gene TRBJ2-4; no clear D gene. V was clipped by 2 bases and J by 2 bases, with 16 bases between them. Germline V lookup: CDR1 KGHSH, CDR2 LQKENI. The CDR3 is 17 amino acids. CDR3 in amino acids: CASSPRAGWGPKNIQYF. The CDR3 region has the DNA TGTGCCAGCTCACCAAGAGCCGGGTGGGGTCCCAAAAACATTCAGTACTTC.

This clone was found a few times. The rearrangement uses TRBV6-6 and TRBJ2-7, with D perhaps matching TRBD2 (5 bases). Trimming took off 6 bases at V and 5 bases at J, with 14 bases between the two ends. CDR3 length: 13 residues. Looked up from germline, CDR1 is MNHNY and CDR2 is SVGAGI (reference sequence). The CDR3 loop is CASRAPSGNEQYV. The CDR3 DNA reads TGTGCCAGCAGGGCCCCCTCGGGGAACGAGCAGTACGTC.

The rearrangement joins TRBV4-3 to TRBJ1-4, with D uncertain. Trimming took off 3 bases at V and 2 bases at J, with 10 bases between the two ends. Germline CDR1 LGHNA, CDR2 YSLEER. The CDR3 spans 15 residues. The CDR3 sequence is CASSQNGRTNEKLFF. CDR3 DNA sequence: TGCGCCAGCAGCCAGAATGGGAGGACTAATGAAAAACTGTTTTTT.

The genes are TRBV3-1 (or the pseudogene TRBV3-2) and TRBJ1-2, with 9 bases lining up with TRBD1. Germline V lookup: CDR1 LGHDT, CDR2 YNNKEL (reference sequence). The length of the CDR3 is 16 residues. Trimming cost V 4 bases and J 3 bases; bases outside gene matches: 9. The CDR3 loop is CASSPQQGARYYGYTF. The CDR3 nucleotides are TGTGCCAGCAGCCCACAACAGGGGGCGCGGTACTATGGCTACACCTTC.

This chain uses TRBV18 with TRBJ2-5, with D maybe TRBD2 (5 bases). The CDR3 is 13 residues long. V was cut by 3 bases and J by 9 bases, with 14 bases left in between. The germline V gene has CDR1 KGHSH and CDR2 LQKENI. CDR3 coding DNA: TGTGCCAGCTCACCGACCCTTCTCGGGGCCCAGTACTTC. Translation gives CASSPTLLGAQYF.

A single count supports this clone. CDR3 amino acids: CASTIRLSSTDTQYF. The CDR3 DNA reads TGTGCCAGCACCATCAGACTCTCGAGCACAGATACGCAGTATTTT. The chain is built from TRBV5-4 and TRBJ2-3; D unresolved. V dropped 6 bases and J dropped 0 bases, with 14 bases sitting between them. Germline V gives CDR1 SGHNT, CDR2 YYREEE (reference sequence). The CDR3 is 15 residues long.

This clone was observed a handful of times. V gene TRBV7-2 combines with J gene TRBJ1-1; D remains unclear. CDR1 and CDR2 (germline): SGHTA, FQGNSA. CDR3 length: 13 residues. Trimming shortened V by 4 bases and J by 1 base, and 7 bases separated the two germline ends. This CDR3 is CASSSYTNTEAFF. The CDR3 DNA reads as TGTGCCAGCAGCTCCTACACGAACACTGAAGCTTTCTTT.

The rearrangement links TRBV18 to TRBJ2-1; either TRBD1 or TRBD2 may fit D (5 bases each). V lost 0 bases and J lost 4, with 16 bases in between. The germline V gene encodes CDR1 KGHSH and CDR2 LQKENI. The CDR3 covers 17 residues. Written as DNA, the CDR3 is TGTGCCAGCTCACCACCGTTTATTACGGGGCAATACAATGAGCAGTTCTTC. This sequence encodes CASSPPFITGQYNEQFF.

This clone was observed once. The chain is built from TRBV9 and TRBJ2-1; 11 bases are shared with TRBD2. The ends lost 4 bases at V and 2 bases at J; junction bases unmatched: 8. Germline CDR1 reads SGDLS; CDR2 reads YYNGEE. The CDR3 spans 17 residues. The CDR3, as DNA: TGTGCCAGCAGCCGGAACCTAGCGGGGGGAACCTACAATGAGCAGTTCTTC. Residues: CASSRNLAGGTYNEQFF.

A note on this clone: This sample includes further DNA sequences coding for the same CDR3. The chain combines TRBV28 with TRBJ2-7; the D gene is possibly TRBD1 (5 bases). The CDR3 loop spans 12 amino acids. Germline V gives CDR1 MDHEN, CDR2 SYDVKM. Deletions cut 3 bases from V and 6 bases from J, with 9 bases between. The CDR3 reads CASSFRGAEQYV. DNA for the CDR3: TGTGCCAGCAGTTTTAGGGGCGCCGAGCAGTACGTC.

The CDR3 DNA follows: TGTGCTAGTGGTTTGGTAGGGCGGGGGACACCCACCTACGAGCAGTACGTC. This codes for CASGLVGRGTPTYEQYV. The chain recombines TRBV12-5 with TRBJ2-7; a possible D gene is TRBD2 (7 bases). Germline CDR1 reads LGHNT; CDR2 reads FRNRAP. The V end was cut by 0 bases, the J end by 2 bases, with 17 bases between. CDR3 length equals 17 residues.

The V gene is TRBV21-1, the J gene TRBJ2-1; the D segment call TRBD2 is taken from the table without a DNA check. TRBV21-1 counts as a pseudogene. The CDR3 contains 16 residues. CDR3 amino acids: CASSGTSGSPYNEQFF. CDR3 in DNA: TGTGCCAGCAGCGGGACTAGCGGGAGCCCTTACAATGAGCAGTTCTTC.

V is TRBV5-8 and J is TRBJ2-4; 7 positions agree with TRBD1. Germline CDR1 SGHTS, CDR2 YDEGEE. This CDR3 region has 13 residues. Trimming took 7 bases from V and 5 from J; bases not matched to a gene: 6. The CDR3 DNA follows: TGTGCCAGCTCCAGGGGGACCCAAAACATTCAGTACTTC. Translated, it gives CASSRGTQNIQYF. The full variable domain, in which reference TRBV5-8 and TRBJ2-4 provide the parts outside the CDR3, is EAGVTQSPTHLIKTRGQQATLRCSPISGHTSVYWYQQALGLGLQFLLWYDEGEERNRGNFPPRFSGRQFPNYSSELNVNALELEDSALYLCASSRGTQNIQYFGAGTRLSVL.

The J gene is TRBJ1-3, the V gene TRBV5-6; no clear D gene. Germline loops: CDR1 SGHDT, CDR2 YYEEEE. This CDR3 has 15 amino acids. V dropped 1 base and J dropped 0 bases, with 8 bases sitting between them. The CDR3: CASSLHGVSGNTIYF. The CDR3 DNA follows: TGTGCCAGCAGCTTGCACGGGGTCTCTGGAAACACCATATATTTT.

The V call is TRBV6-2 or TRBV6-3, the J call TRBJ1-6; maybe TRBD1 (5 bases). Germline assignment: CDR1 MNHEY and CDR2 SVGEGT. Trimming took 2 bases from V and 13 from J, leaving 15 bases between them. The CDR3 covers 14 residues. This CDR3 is CASSYGGGASPLHF. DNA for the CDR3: TGTGCCAGCAGTTACGGTGGGGGAGCCTCCCCCCTCCACTTT.

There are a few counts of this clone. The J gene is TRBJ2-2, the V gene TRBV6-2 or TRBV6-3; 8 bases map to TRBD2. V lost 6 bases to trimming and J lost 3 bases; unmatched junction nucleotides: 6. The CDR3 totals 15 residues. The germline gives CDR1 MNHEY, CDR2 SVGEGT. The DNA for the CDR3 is TGTGCCAGCAGCCCCAGCGGGAGCGACACCGGGGAGCTGTTTTTT. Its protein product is CASSPSGSDTGELFF.

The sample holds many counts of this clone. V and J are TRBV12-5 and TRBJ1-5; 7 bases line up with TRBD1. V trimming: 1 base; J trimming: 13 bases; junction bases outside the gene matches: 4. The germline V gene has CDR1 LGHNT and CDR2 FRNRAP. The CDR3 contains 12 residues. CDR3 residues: CASGLEGGKQHF. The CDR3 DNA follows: TGTGCTAGTGGTTTGGAAGGGGGCAAGCAGCATTTT.

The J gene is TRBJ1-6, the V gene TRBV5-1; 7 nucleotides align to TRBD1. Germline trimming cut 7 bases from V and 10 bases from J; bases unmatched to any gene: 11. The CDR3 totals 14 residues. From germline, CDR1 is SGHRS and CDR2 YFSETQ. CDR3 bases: TGCGCCAGCCAAGACAGGGTGGGAATATCACCCCTCCACTTT. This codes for CASQDRVGISPLHF.

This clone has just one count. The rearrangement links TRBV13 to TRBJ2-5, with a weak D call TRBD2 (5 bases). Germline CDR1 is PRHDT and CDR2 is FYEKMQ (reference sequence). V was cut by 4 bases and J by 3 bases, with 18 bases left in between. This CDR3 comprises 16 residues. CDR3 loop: CASSSQDSWGKETQYF. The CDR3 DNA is TGTGCCAGCAGCTCCCAGGACTCCTGGGGAAAAGAGACCCAGTACTTC.

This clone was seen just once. The CDR3 here is CASGLGGTSGRYNEQFF. The CDR3 DNA sequence: TGTGCTAGTGGTTTGGGTGGGACTAGCGGGCGTTACAATGAGCAGTTCTTC. The rearrangement joins TRBV12-5 to TRBJ2-1; 12 bases match TRBD2. Per the germline V gene, CDR1 is LGHNT and CDR2 is FRNRAP. Unmatched junction bases numbered 5, after V lost 1 base and J lost 4 bases. The CDR3 loop spans 17 amino acids.

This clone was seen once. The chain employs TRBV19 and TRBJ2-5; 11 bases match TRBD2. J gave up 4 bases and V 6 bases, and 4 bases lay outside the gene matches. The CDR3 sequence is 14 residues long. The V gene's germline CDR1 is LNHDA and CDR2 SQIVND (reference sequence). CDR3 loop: CASSPGTSGETQYF. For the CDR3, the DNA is TGTGCCAGTAGCCCCGGGACTAGCGGAGAGACCCAGTACTTC.

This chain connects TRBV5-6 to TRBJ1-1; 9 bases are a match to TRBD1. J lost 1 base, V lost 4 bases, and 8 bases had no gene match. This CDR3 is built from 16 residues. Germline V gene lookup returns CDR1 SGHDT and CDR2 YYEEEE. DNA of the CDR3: TGTGCCAGCAGCCGAAGGGACAGGGAGGAGAACACTGAAGCTTTCTTT. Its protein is CASSRRDREENTEAFF.

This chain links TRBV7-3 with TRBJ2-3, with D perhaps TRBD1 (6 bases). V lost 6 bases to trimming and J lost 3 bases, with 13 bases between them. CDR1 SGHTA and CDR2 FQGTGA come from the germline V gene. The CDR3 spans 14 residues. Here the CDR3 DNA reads TGTGCCAGCAGTCTGGACAGTGCTACAGATACGCAGTATTTT. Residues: CASSLDSATDTQYF.

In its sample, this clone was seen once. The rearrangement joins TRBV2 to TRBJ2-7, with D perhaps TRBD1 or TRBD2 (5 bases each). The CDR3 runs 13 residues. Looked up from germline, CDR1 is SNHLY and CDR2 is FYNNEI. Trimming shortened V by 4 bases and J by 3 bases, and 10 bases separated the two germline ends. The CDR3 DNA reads TGTGCCAGCAGTGGAGGGGCCCGCTACGAGCAGTACGTC. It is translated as CASSGGARYEQYV.

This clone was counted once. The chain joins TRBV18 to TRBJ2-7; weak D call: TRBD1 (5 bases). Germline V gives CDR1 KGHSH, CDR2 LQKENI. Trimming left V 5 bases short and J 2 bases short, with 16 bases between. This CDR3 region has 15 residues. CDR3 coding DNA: TGTGCCAGCTCAAATGGGGCCTCTACCACCTACGAGCAGTACGTC. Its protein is CASSNGASTTYEQYV.

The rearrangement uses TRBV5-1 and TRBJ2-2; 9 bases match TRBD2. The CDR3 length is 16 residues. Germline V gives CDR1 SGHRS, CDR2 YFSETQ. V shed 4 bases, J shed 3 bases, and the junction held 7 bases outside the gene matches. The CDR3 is CASSVSGSRDTGELFF. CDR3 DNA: TGCGCCAGCAGCGTTAGCGGGAGTCGGGACACCGGGGAGCTGTTTTTT.

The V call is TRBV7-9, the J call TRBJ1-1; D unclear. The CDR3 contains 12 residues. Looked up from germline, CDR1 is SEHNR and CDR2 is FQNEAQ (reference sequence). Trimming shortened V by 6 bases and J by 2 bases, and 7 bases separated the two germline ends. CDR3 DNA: TGTGCCAGCAGATTCCCCAACACTGAAGCTTTCTTT. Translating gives CASRFPNTEAFF.

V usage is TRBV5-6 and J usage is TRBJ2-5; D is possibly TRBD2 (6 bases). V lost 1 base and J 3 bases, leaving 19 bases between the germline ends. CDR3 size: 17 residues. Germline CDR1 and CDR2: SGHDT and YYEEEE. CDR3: CASSLRSSGLTKETQYF. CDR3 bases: TGTGCCAGCAGCTTGCGTTCTTCCGGACTAACTAAAGAGACCCAGTACTTC.